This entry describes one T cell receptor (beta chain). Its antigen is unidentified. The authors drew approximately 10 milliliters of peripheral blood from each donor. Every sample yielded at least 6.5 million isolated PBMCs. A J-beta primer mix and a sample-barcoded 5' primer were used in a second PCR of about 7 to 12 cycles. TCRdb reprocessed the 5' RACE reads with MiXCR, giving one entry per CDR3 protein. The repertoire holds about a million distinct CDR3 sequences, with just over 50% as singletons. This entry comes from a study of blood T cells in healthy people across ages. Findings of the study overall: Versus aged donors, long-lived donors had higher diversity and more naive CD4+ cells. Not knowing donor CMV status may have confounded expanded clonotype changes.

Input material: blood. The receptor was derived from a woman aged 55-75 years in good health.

The chain's CDR3 is CASTPGTAIEQYF. CDR3 nucleotide sequence: TGCGCCAGCACCCCTGGGACCGCGATTGAGCAGTACTTC. The chain uses TRBV5-1 and TRBJ2-5; D may be TRBD1 or TRBD2 (5 bases each). The germline gives CDR1 SGHRS, CDR2 YFSETQ. Trimming left V 6 bases short and J 11 bases short, with 20 bases between. This CDR3 is 13 amino acids long.